A single sample is the source of the 26 T cell receptor beta chains below, sequenced in a study of blood T cell repertoires in COVID-19 (dated by TCRdb to the early 2020s). The library was produced with the immunoSEQ multiplex PCR assay. TCRdb obtained this table from immuneACCESS and retained in-frame rearrangements with V and J assigned. These tables miss some clones; where compared with another copy, unresolved V genes account for less than half of the shortfall, and the remainder is unexplained. This sample has fewer than 500,000 clones in its table, and around nine tenths of those were observed once. The ten largest clones capture under 2.5% of the sample. The sequencing input was PBMCs or T cells enriched from blood (not recorded which). These receptors were obtained from a woman aged 18 to 35 with acute COVID-19.

The CDR3 protein is CASSLLQRTYEQYF. Here the CDR3 DNA reads TGTGCCAGCAGCTTACTACAGAGGACATACGAGCAGTACTTC. The chain employs TRBV7-2 and TRBJ2-7; maybe TRBD1 (5 bases). This CDR3 contains 14 residues. Per germline, CDR1 SGHTA and CDR2 FQGNSA. The V end was cut by 2 bases, the J end by 4 bases, with 12 bases between.

The chain links TRBV5-6 to TRBJ1-1; 8 bases map to TRBD1. V gave up 2 bases and J gave up 5 bases; unmatched junction bases: 5. The CDR3 spans 14 residues. The germline gives CDR1 SGHDT, CDR2 YYEEEE. The CDR3 DNA reads as TGTGCCAGCAGCTTACGACAGGGGAAGACTGAAGCTTTCTTT. Translated, it gives CASSLRQGKTEAFF.

CDR3 region: CASSLTGQGASGYTF. The CDR3 DNA follows: TGCGCCAGCAGCTTGACGGGACAGGGGGCATCTGGCTACACCTTC. The chain links TRBV5-1 to TRBJ1-2; 12 positions agree with TRBD1. The CDR3 loop spans 15 amino acids. V gave up 1 base and J gave up 7 bases; unmatched junction bases: 5. Germline assignment: CDR1 SGHRS and CDR2 YFSETQ.

This chain links TRBV11-2 with TRBJ1-4; TRBD1 matches at 9 bases. The CDR3 consists of 14 residues. The J segment lost 12 bases and the V segment lost 4 bases, leaving 9 bases of the junction unmatched. Per the germline V gene, CDR1 is SGHAT and CDR2 is FQNNGV. CDR3 DNA: TGTGCCAGCAGCTCTAACAGGGGGCGAATCGAACTGTTTTTT. The encoded protein is CASSSNRGRIELFF.

The chain employs TRBV7-2 and TRBJ2-7, with 8 bases lining up with TRBD2. Germline CDR1 reads SGHTA; CDR2 reads FQGNSA. The trim removed 1 base at V and 9 bases at J, leaving 14 bases unmatched. The CDR3 has 16 amino acids. The CDR3 coding sequence is TGTGCCAGCAGCTTAGGGTGGAGGACTAGCAAGTTTTGGCAGTACTTC. Amino acids: CASSLGWRTSKFWQYF.

The table lists this clone with a count of one. The V and J genes are TRBV18 and TRBJ2-7; 8 bases are a match to TRBD1. Trimming removed 0 bases from V and 1 base from J; junction bases left unmatched: 11. CDR3 length: 18 amino acids. CDR1 KGHSH and CDR2 LQKENI come from the germline V gene. The CDR3 DNA follows: TGTGCCAGCTCACCACCTCTACTGACAGGGGAAGGATCCTACGAGCAGTACTTC. Translation gives CASSPPLLTGEGSYEQYF. Supplemented by reference TRBV18 and TRBJ2-7, the full variable domain reads NAGVMQNPRHLVRRRGQEARLRCSPMKGHSHVYWYRQLPEEGLKFMVYLQKENIIDESGMPKERFSAEFPKEGPSILRIQQVVRGDSAAYFCASSPPLLTGEGSYEQYFGPGTRLTVT.

This chain uses TRBV7-2 with TRBJ2-1, with a possible D match to TRBD1 (6 bases). V dropped 1 base and J dropped 5 bases, with 6 bases sitting between them. This CDR3 is built from 13 residues. CDR1 SGHTA and CDR2 FQGNSA come from the germline V gene. The CDR3 protein is CASSLEGDNEQFF. The CDR3 DNA reads as TGTGCCAGCAGCTTAGAGGGGGACAATGAGCAGTTCTTC. The whole variable domain, filled in from reference TRBV7-2 and TRBJ2-1, reads GAGVSQSPSNKVTEKGKDVELRCDPISGHTALYWYRQSLGQGLEFLIYFQGNSAPDKSGLPSDRFSAERTGGSVSTLTIQRTQQEDSAVYLCASSLEGDNEQFFGPGTRLTVL.

The chain employs TRBV18 and TRBJ2-5; 7 bases are a match to TRBD2. Germline CDR1 reads KGHSH; CDR2 reads LQKENI. V lost 4 bases, J lost 4 bases, and 9 bases stayed unmatched. CDR3 length: 15 residues. The CDR3 loop is CASSLRNGGGETQYF. The CDR3 DNA is TGTGCCAGCTCACTACGCAACGGCGGGGGAGAGACCCAGTACTTC.

The gene calls are TRBV7-9 and TRBJ1-2; no clear D gene. V gave up 5 bases and J gave up 0 bases, with 13 bases separating them. CDR3 length: 15 residues. Germline lookup yields CDR1 SEHNR and CDR2 FQNEAQ (reference sequence). This CDR3 reads CASSPVRQANYGYTF. For the CDR3, the DNA is TGTGCCAGCAGCCCGGTCAGGCAGGCTAACTATGGCTACACCTTC.

Only one count was recorded for this clone. This chain joins TRBV4-1 and TRBJ2-1; D perhaps matches TRBD1 (6 bases). Trimming left V 6 bases short and J 14 bases short, with 17 bases between. The germline gives CDR1 MGHRA, CDR2 YSYEKL. The CDR3 runs 12 residues. The CDR3, as DNA: TGCGCCAGCAGTCCCCCGGGACAATGTAAGTTCTTC. The encoded protein is CASSPPGQCKFF.

This clone was seen once. V is TRBV5-1 and J is TRBJ1-4; 8 positions match TRBD1. V lost 4 bases and J lost 7; bases outside the gene matches: 6. This CDR3 has 14 amino acids. Germline V gene lookup returns CDR1 SGHRS and CDR2 YFSETQ. The CDR3 loop is CASSHGTGGEKLFF. CDR3 DNA: TGCGCCAGCAGCCACGGGACAGGAGGTGAAAAACTGTTTTTT.

This clone has a handful of counts. This chain links TRBV3-1 (or the pseudogene TRBV3-2) with TRBJ1-1, with a possible D match to TRBD1 (6 bases). Germline V lookup: CDR1 LGHDT, CDR2 YNNKEL (reference sequence). V gave up 4 bases and J gave up 1 base, with 10 bases separating them. The CDR3 contains 14 residues. The CDR3 here is CASSRETGNTEAFF. CDR3 coding DNA: TGTGCCAGCAGCCGGGAGACAGGGAACACTGAAGCTTTCTTT.

The rearrangement uses TRBV7-8 and TRBJ1-5; tentative D call: TRBD1 (6 bases). V was pared by 5 bases and J by 4 bases, with 9 bases between. This CDR3 comprises 13 residues. Germline values: CDR1 SGHVS, CDR2 FQNEAQ. The CDR3 DNA reads TGTGCCAGCAGCACCACAGGGAATCAGCCCCAGCATTTT. The encoded protein is CASSTTGNQPQHF.

The chain couples TRBV19 to TRBJ1-5; possibly TRBD1 for D (5 bases). Deletions cut 5 bases from V and 1 base from J, with 15 bases between. Germline V gene data show CDR1 as LNHDA and CDR2 as SQIVND (reference sequence). This CDR3 contains 16 residues. The CDR3 DNA follows: TGTGCCAGTAGTTCTGGGCCCCACAGGAGCAATCAGCCCCAGCATTTT. This codes for CASSSGPHRSNQPQHF.

The chain links TRBV11-3 to TRBJ2-7; tentatively, D is TRBD2 (6 bases). There are 15 residues in the CDR3. In germline, CDR1 is SGHNT, CDR2 YENEEA. The ends were cut back, 6 bases at V and 0 bases at J, with 15 bases in the middle. CDR3 protein: CASRLLDGSSYEQYF. The CDR3 DNA reads TGTGCCAGCAGGCTATTGGACGGGAGCTCCTACGAGCAGTACTTC.

V gene TRBV10-2 combines with J gene TRBJ2-2; 13 bases are shared with TRBD2. J was trimmed by 6 bases and V by 1 base; bases with no gene match: 11. The CDR3 is 19 amino acids. Germline V gene data show CDR1 as WSHSY and CDR2 as SAAADI. For the CDR3, the DNA is TGCGCCAGCAGTGAGTTGCTCGGACTAGCGGGAGAGGGAGCCGGGGAGCTGTTTTTT. This codes for CASSELLGLAGEGAGELFF.

The gene calls are TRBV6-5 and TRBJ1-4; D might be TRBD1 (5 bases). V lost 8 bases to trimming and J lost 7 bases, with 17 bases between them. CDR1 and CDR2 (germline): MNHEY, SVGAGI. This CDR3 is 14 amino acids long. The CDR3 region is CASRSPGGSEKLFF. The DNA of the CDR3 is TGTGCCAGCCGTTCGCCGGGGGGGAGTGAAAAACTGTTTTTT.

The table lists this clone with a count of one. The V and J genes are TRBV4-3 and TRBJ2-1; D is ambiguous. V gave up 0 bases and J gave up 8 bases, with 20 bases separating them. This CDR3 region has 17 residues. CDR1 is LGHNA, CDR2 YSLEER, per germline. In DNA form, the CDR3 reads TGCGCCAGCAGCCAAGATAACATGAGGAGTCCTTCGGATGAGCAGTTCTTC. It specifies CASSQDNMRSPSDEQFF.

The gene calls are TRBV3-1 (or the pseudogene TRBV3-2) and TRBJ1-5, with unresolved D. There are 15 residues in the CDR3. V shed 5 bases and J shed 5 bases, with 16 bases lying between them. Per germline, CDR1 LGHDT and CDR2 YNNKEL (reference sequence). The CDR3 DNA reads as TGTGCCAGCAGCTCCCGAACCACGACTGATCAGCCCCAGCATTTT. Its translation is CASSSRTTTDQPQHF.

The chain carries TRBV3-1 (or the pseudogene TRBV3-2) and TRBJ1-5; TRBD1 matches at 7 bases. Germline CDR1 LGHDT, CDR2 YNNKEL (reference sequence). CDR3 length: 22 amino acids. With V trimmed by 0 bases and J by 2 bases, 22 bases remained unmatched. Written as DNA, the CDR3 is TGTGCCAGCAGCCAAGATTTTCTTCCGGGACAGAAAAATGAGTTGGGCAATCAGCCCCAGCATTTT. Protein sequence: CASSQDFLPGQKNELGNQPQHF.

This chain links TRBV27 with TRBJ2-2; 7 bases fit TRBD1. This CDR3 is 13 amino acids long. The ends lost 4 bases at V and 6 bases at J; junction bases unmatched: 2. Germline V CDR1 and CDR2: MNHEY, SMNVEV (reference sequence). CDR3 bases: TGTGCCAGCAGTTCTCAGGGGGCCGGGGAGCTGTTTTTT. Translating gives CASSSQGAGELFF.

This chain uses TRBV6-5 with TRBJ1-2; D gene ambiguous. The germline CDR1 and CDR2 sequences are MNHEY and SVGAGI. The CDR3 loop spans 16 amino acids. Trimming took 2 bases from V and 8 from J, leaving 21 bases between them. The DNA for the CDR3 is TGTGCCAGCAGTTACCAACAGCCCTACTTATTGGCCGGCTACACCTTC. It is translated as CASSYQQPYLLAGYTF.

The chain employs TRBV6-2 or TRBV6-3 and TRBJ2-5; 7 bases align to TRBD1. Trimming removed 5 bases from V and 0 bases from J; junction bases left unmatched: 6. Germline CDR1 is MNHEY and CDR2 is SVGEGT. There are 15 residues in the CDR3. DNA of the CDR3: TGTGCCAGCAGTAGGGAGACAGGGTACCAAGAGACCCAGTACTTC. Translation: CASSRETGYQETQYF.

This chain connects TRBV28 to TRBJ2-1; 8 bases match TRBD2. The CDR3 sequence is 15 residues long. Looked up from germline, CDR1 is MDHEN and CDR2 is SYDVKM. V was clipped by 5 bases and J by 7 bases; unmatched bases: 10. The CDR3 loop is CASSAPGSGMNEQFF. The DNA of the CDR3 is TGTGCCAGCAGTGCTCCGGGTAGCGGGATGAATGAGCAGTTCTTC.

The J gene is TRBJ1-2, the V gene TRBV29-1; D is undetermined. This CDR3 has 13 residues. Germline V gives CDR1 SQVTM, CDR2 ANQGSEA. Trimming took 3 bases from V and 4 from J, leaving 12 bases between them. CDR3 protein: CSVDDGYSYGYTF. The CDR3 nucleotides are TGCAGCGTTGACGACGGGTATTCCTATGGCTACACCTTC.

There are a few counts of this clone. The chain couples TRBV2 to TRBJ2-2, with 7 bases identical to TRBD2. Germline CDR1 SNHLY, CDR2 FYNNEI. After removal of 8 bases from V and 2 bases from J, the junction contained 5 bases not matched to a gene. CDR3 length: 14 residues. The CDR3 reads CASLRDYNTGELFF. The DNA of the CDR3 is TGTGCCAGCCTCCGGGACTATAACACCGGGGAGCTGTTTTTT.